The 10 T cell receptor beta chains given below trace back to one sample, sequenced in a study of T cell clusters in autoimmune cytopenias. TRB was amplified from approximately 250 ng of peripheral blood genomic DNA per sample. TRB was amplified by touch-down multiplex PCR, primer pools A and B combined. TCRdb re-called the multiplex PCR reads and shows each CDR3 protein once, DNA omitted. The listing records about 4,800 distinct CDR3 sequences. Sequences were obtained from peripheral blood. The receptors come from a human donor with an autoimmune cytopenia or autoimmune hepatitis (not recorded which).

According to its frequency, this clonotype is medium-sized. This chain uses TRBV5-6 with TRBJ2-3; TCRdb selects TRBD1, and the lack of DNA leaves this call unchecked. The CDR3 covers 14 residues. The germline gives CDR1 SGHDT, CDR2 YYEEEE. CDR3 sequence reads: CASSPGASTDTQYF. Complete variable domain (other parts from reference TRBV5-6 and TRBJ2-3): DAGVTQSPTHLIKTRGQQVTLRCSPKSGHDTVSWYQQALGQGPQFIFQYYEEEERQRGNFPDRFSGHQFPNYSSELNVNALLLGDSALYLCASSPGASTDTQYFGPGTRLTVL.

The chain has TRBV6-2 or TRBV6-3 and TRBJ1-1; TCRdb's D call of TRBD1 is untestable without DNA. Germline loops: CDR1 MNHEY, CDR2 SVGEGT. There are 15 residues in the CDR3. The CDR3: CASSRLYRGRTEAFF.

The chain is built from TRBV6-1 and TRBJ1-4; TCRdb selects TRBD1, and the lack of DNA leaves this call unchecked. CDR3 length: 16 residues. Germline CDR1 MNHNS, CDR2 SASEGT. CDR3 loop: CASSVIAGATNEKLFF.

V and J are TRBV7-9 and TRBJ2-5; TCRdb calls TRBD2, which cannot be checked without DNA. The CDR3 extends over 16 amino acids. Germline lookup yields CDR1 SEHNR and CDR2 FQNEAQ (reference sequence). The CDR3 protein is CASSSALTRESLSQYF. The whole variable domain, filled in from reference TRBV7-9 and TRBJ2-5, reads DTGVSQNPRHKITKRGQNVTFRCDPISEHNRLYWYRQTLGQGPEFLTYFQNEAQLEKSRLLSDRFSAERPKGSFSTLEIQRTEQGDSAMYLCASSSALTRESLSQYFGPGTRLLVL.

Measured by frequency, this clonotype is medium-sized. The gene calls are TRBV18 and TRBJ2-1; without DNA, the TCRdb call of TRBD1 cannot be checked. Per germline, CDR1 KGHSH and CDR2 LQKENI. This CDR3 has 15 residues. The chain's CDR3 is CASSPTGTAYNEQFF.

Frequency places this clonotype as medium-sized. V gene TRBV15 combines with J gene TRBJ1-1. The germline CDR1 and CDR2 sequences are LNHNV and YYDKDF (reference sequence). The CDR3 spans 14 residues. CDR3: CATSRDGVDTEAFF.

By frequency, this clonotype registers medium-sized. The V gene is TRBV19, the J gene TRBJ2-6. The CDR3 has 18 residues. Germline V gene sequence: CDR1 LNHDA, CDR2 SQIVND (reference sequence). The chain's CDR3 is CASMGSAGISSGANVLTF.

Considering frequency, this clonotype is medium-sized. This chain links TRBV6-5 with TRBJ2-3; checking the TCRdb D call of TRBD1 is not possible without DNA. The CDR3 contains 17 residues. Germline V gene lookup returns CDR1 MNHEY and CDR2 SVGAGI. CDR3 sequence reads: CASTRSGGSEYTDTQYF.

The rearrangement uses TRBV7-2 and TRBJ2-1; TCRdb selects TRBD2, and the lack of DNA leaves this call unchecked. This CDR3 spans 18 amino acids. CDR1 is SGHTA, CDR2 FQGNSA, per germline. CDR3 residues: CASSLGLVAGSTYNEQFF.

The chain combines TRBV6-2 or TRBV6-3 with TRBJ1-5. Per the germline V gene, CDR1 is MNHEY and CDR2 is SVGEGT. The CDR3 length is 14 residues. The CDR3 reads CASRLVVGNQPQHF.